This entry describes one T cell receptor (beta chain). The antigen remains unidentified. Amplification of TCR beta used genomic DNA extracted from peripheral blood. Multiplex touch-down PCR with TRB-A/B primers amplified rearranged V-D-J TRB sequences. TCRdb processed the multiplex PCR reads anew with MiXCR; each CDR3 protein has one entry. This sample yields about 9,000 distinct CDR3 sequences, of which about 30% are seen a single time; roughly 10% belongs to the top ten. The source of the sample is a study of T cell repertoires in aging, cancer and after chemotherapy. Study observations and caveats: Loss of evenness, beyond lost richness, contributed to age-related TCR diversity decline in cancer patients. Untreated cancer patients had significantly lower blood TCR diversity than age-matched healthy donors.

This TCR was sampled from a human donor in good health. The specimen was blood.

CDR3: CASSLGPRETQYF. The CDR3 DNA reads TGTGCCAGCAGTTTAGGCCCCCGTGAGACCCAGTACTTC. V gene TRBV12-3 or TRBV12-4 combines with J gene TRBJ2-5; D is uncertain. The CDR3 has 13 residues. Deletions cut 1 base from V and 5 bases from J, with 8 bases between.